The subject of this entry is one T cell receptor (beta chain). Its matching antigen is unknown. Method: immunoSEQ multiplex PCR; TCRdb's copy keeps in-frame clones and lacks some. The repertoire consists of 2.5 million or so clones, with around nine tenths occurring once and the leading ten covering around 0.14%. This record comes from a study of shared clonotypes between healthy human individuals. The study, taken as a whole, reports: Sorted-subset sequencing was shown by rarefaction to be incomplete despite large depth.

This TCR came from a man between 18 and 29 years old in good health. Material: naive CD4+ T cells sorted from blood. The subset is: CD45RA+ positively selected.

CDR3 nucleotides: TGTGCCTGGAGTGTTCTCAGGGAGGCCGGGGAGCTGTTTTTT. Its protein is CAWSVLREAGELFF. This chain uses TRBV30 with TRBJ2-2; a possible D gene is TRBD2 (6 bases). This CDR3 has 14 amino acids. Between the trimmed V and J ends, which lost 0 bases and 6 bases, there was a span of 11 bases. From germline, CDR1 is GTSNPN and CDR2 SVGIG (reference sequence).